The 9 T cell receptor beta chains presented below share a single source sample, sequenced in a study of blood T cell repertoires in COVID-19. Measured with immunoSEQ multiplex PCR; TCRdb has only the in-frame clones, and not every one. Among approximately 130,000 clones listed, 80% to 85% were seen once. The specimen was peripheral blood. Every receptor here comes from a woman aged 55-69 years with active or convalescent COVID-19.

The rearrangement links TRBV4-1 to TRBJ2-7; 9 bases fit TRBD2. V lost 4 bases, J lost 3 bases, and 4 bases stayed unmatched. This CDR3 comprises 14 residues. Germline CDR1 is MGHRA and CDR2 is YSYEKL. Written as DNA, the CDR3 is TGCGCCAGCAGCCCTACTAGCGGGTACTACGAGCAGTACTTC. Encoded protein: CASSPTSGYYEQYF.

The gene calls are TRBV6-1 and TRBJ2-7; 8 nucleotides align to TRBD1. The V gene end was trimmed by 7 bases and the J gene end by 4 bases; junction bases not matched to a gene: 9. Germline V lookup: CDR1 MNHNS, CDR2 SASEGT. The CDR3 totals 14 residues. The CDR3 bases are TGTGCCAGCACCCCGACAGGGGACCGTTACGAGCAGTACGTC. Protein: CASTPTGDRYEQYV.

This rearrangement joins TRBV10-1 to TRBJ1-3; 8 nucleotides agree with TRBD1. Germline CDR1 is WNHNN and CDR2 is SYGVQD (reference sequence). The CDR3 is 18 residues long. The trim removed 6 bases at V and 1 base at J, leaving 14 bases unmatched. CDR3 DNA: TGCGCCAGCAGCCCCGAAGGACAGGGCTATTCTTCTGGAAACACCATATATTTT. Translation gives CASSPEGQGYSSGNTIYF.

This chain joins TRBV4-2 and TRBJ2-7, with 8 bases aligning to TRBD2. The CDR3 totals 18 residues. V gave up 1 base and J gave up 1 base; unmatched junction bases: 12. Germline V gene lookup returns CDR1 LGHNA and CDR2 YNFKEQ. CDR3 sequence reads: CASSQAPRGKRGSYEQYF. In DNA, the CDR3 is TGTGCCAGCAGCCAAGCCCCTCGCGGCAAGCGGGGGTCCTACGAGCAGTACTTC.

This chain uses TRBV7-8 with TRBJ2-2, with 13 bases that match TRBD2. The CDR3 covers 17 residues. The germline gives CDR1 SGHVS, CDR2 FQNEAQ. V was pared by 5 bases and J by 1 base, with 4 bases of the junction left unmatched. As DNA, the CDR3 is TGTGCCAGCAGCGGGGGACTAGCGGGGTTGAACACCGGGGAGCTGTTTTTT. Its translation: CASSGGLAGLNTGELFF.

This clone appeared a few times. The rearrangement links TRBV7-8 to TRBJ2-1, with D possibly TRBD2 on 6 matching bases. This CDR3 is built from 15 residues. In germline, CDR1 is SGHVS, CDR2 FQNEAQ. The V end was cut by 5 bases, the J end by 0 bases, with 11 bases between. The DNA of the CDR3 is TGTGCCAGCAGCCTCCTAGCGTCCTCCTACAATGAGCAGTTCTTC. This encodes CASSLLASSYNEQFF.

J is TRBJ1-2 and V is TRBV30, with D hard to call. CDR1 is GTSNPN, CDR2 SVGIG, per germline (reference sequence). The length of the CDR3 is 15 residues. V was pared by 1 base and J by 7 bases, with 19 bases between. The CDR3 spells CAWSGRVVGYVGYTF. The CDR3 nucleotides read TGTGCCTGGAGTGGGCGGGTCGTCGGGTATGTTGGCTACACCTTC. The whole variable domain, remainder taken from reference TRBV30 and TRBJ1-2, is SQTIHQWPATLVQPVGSPLSLECTVEGTSNPNLYWYRQAAGRGLQLLFYSVGIGQISSEVPQNLSASRPQDRQFILSSKKLLLSDSGFYLCAWSGRVVGYVGYTFGSGTRLTVV.

For the CDR3, the DNA is TGTGCTAGTGGTTTGGGTTCTCCGGCGGGGAGCCAAGAGACCCAGTACTTC. This sequence encodes CASGLGSPAGSQETQYF. The V call is TRBV12-5, the J call TRBJ2-5; weak D call: TRBD2 (6 bases). The germline V and J ends were trimmed by 1 base and 1 base, with 16 bases remaining between them. The CDR3 runs 17 residues. Germline V gives CDR1 LGHNT, CDR2 FRNRAP. The whole variable domain, filled in from reference TRBV12-5 and TRBJ2-5, reads DARVTQTPRHKVTEMGQEVTMRCQPILGHNTVFWYRQTMMQGLELLAYFRNRAPLDDSGMPKDRFSAEMPDATLATLKIQPSEPRDSAVYFCASGLGSPAGSQETQYFGPGTRLLVL.

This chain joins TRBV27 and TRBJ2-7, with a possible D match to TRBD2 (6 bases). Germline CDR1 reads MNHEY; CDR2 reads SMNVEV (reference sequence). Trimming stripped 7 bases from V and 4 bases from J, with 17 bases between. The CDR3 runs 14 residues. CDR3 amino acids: CASKPAGGRYEQYF. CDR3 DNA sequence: TGTGCCAGCAAGCCAGCGGGCGGCAGATACGAGCAGTACTTC.